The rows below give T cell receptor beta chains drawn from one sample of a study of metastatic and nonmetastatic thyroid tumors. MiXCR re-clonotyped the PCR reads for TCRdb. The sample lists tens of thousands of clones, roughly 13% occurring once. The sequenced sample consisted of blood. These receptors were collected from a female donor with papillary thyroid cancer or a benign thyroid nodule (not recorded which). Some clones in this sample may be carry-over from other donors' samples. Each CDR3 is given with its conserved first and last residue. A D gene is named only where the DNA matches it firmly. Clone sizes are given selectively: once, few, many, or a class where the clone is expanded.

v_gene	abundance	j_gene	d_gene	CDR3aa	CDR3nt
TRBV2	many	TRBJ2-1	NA	CARSGSSLENEQFF	TGTGCCCGGTCTGGGAGCAGCCTGGAAAATGAGCAGTTCTTC
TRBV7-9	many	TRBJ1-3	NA	CASSPGGAGLSGNTIYF	TGTGCCAGCAGCCCGGGAGGTGCAGGGCTCTCTGGAAACACCATATATTTT
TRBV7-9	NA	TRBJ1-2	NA	CASSRGGLDGYTF	TGTGCCAGCTCCAGGGGCGGTCTGGACGGCTACACCTTC
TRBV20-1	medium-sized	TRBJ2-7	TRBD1	CSASDRVGTYEQYF	TGCAGTGCTAGTGACAGGGTGGGGACCTACGAGCAGTACTTC
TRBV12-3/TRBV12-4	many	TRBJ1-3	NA	CASSRQRSGNTIYF	TGTGCCAGCAGCAGACAGAGGTCTGGAAACACCATATATTTT
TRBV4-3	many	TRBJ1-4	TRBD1	CASSQEIFAGGDEKLFF	TGCGCCAGCAGCCAAGAAATTTTCGCAGGGGGCGATGAAAAACTGTTTTTT
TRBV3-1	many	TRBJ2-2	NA	CASSQCPPGRKGTGELFF	TGTGCCAGCAGCCAATGTCCACCAGGGCGGAAGGGGACCGGGGAGCTGTTTTTT
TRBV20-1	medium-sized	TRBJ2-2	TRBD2	CSARVGGSDGGELFF	TGCAGTGCTAGAGTCGGCGGGAGTGATGGCGGGGAGCTGTTTTTT
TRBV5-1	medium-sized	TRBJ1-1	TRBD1	CASSLGTGSAEAFF	TGCGCCAGCAGCTTGGGGACAGGGTCTGCTGAAGCTTTCTTT
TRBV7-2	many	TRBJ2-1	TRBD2	CASSFAPVASGGEQFF	TGTGCCAGCAGCTTTGCCCCGGTGGCTAGCGGGGGTGAGCAGTTCTTC
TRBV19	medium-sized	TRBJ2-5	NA	CASSIVGGSQETQYF	TGTGCCAGTAGTATAGTGGGGGGCAGCCAAGAGACCCAGTACTTC
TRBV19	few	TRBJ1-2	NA	CASSSVQAYTF	TGTGCCAGTAGTTCCGTACAGGCCTACACCTTC
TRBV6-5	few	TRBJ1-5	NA	CASSYSGQDQPQHF	TGTGCCAGCAGTTACTCTGGACAAGATCAGCCCCAGCATTTT
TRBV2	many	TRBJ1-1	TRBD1	CASKGTGKERTEAFF	TGTGCCAGCAAGGGGACAGGGAAGGAGAGAACTGAAGCTTTCTTT
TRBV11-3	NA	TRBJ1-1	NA	CASSWAGVSTEAFF	TGTGCCAGCAGCTGGGCAGGGGTAAGCACTGAAGCTTTCTTT
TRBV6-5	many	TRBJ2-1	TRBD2	CASSYAGTRPNNEQLF	TGTGCCAGCAGTTACGCCGGGACTAGACCAAACAATGAGCAGCTCTTC
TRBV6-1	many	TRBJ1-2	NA	CASSESPRGYGYTF	TGTGCCAGCAGTGAGAGCCCCAGGGGCTATGGCTACACCTTC
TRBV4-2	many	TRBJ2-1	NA	CASSQDIVGLEEQFF	TGTGCCAGCAGCCAAGATATAGTAGGCCTTGAAGAGCAGTTCTTC
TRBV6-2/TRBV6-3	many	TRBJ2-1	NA	CASSYGWLGEQFF	TGTGCCAGCAGTTACGGATGGCTTGGTGAGCAGTTCTTC
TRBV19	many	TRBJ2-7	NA	CASSMLDGPYEQYF	TGTGCCAGTAGTATGTTGGACGGACCCTACGAGCAGTACTTC
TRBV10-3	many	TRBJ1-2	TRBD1	CAISETYWTGTGSYGYTF	TGTGCCATCAGTGAGACCTACTGGACAGGGACTGGGAGCTATGGCTACACCTTC
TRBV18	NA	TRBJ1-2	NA	CASSLGWPKSGYTF	TGTGCCAGCTCACTTGGATGGCCGAAATCTGGCTACACCTTC
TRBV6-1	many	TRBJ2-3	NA	CASSSRGFTDTQYF	TGTGCCAGCAGTTCCCGGGGTTTCACAGATACGCAGTATTTT
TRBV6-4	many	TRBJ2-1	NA	CASSDSVEQFF	TGTGCCAGCAGTGACTCGGTTGAGCAGTTCTTC
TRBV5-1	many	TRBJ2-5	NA	CASSLGGGETQYF	TGCGCCAGCAGCTTGGGAGGGGGGGAGACCCAGTACTTC
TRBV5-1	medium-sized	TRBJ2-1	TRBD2	CASSLRIAGGHNEQFF	TGCGCCAGCAGCTTGAGGATAGCGGGGGGACACAATGAGCAGTTCTTC
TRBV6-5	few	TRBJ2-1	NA	CASSYERTNEQFF	TGTGCCAGCAGTTACGAGAGGACCAATGAGCAGTTCTTC
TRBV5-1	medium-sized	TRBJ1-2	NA	CASSKSGGLGGYTF	TGCGCCAGCAGTAAAAGCGGCGGCCTGGGAGGCTACACCTTC
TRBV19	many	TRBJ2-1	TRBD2	CASSIDPGGGNNEQFF	TGTGCCAGTAGTATAGATCCTGGCGGGGGGAACAATGAGCAGTTCTTC